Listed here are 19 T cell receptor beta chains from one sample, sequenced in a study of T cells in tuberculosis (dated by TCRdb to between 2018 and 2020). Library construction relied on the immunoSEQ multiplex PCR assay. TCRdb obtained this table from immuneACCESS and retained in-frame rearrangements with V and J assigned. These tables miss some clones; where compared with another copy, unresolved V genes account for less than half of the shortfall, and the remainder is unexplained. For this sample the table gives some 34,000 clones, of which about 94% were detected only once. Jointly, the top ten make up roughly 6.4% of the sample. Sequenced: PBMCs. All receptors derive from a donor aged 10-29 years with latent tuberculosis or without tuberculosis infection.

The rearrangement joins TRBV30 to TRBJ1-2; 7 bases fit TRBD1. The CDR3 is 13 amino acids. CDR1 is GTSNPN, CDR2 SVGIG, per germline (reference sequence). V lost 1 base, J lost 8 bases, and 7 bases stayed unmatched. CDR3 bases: TGTGCCTGGAGTGGGATCAGACAGGGAGGCTACACCTTC. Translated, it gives CAWSGIRQGGYTF.

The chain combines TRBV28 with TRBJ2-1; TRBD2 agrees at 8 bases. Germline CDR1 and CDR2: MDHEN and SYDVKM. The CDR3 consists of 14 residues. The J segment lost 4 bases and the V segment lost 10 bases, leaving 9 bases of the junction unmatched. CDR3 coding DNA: TGTGCCATCGGTCCGGGCGGGGGGTACAATGAGCAGTTCTTC. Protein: CAIGPGGGYNEQFF. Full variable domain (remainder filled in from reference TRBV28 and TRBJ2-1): DVKVTQSSRYLVKRTGEKVFLECVQDMDHENMFWYRQDPGLGLRLIYFSYDVKMKEKGDIPEGYSVSREKKERFSLILESASTNQTSMYLCAIGPGGGYNEQFFGPGTRLTVL.

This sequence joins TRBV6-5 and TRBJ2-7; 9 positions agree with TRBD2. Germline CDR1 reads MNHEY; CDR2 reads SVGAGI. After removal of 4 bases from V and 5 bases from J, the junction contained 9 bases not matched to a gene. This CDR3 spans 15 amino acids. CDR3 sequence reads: CASSFSGTSTHEQYF. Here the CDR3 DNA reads TGTGCCAGCAGTTTCTCCGGGACTAGCACCCACGAGCAGTACTTC.

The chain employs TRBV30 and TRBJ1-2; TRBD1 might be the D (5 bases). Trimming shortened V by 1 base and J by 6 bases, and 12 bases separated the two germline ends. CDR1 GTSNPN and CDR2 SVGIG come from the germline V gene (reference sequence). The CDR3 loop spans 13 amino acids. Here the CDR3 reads CAWSGGPPHGYTF. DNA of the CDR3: TGTGCCTGGAGTGGGGGCCCTCCTCATGGCTACACCTTC.

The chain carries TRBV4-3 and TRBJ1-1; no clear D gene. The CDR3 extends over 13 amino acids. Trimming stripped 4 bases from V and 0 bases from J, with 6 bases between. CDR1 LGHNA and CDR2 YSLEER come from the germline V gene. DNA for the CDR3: TGCGCCAGCAGCCCCAGGCTGAACACTGAAGCTTTCTTT. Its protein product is CASSPRLNTEAFF.

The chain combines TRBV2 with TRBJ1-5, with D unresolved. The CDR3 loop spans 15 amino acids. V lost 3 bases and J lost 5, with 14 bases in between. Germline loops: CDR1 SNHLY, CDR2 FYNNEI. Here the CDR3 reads CASSDAGFGDQPQHF. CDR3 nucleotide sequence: TGTGCCAGCAGTGATGCGGGGTTCGGTGATCAGCCCCAGCATTTT.

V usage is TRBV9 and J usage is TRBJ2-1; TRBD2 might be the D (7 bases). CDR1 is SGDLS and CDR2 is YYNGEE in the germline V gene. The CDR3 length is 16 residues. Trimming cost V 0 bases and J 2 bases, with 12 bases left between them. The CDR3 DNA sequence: TGTGCCAGCAGCGTAGTCGGCGGGGGCCCCTACAATGAGCAGTTCTTC. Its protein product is CASSVVGGGPYNEQFF.

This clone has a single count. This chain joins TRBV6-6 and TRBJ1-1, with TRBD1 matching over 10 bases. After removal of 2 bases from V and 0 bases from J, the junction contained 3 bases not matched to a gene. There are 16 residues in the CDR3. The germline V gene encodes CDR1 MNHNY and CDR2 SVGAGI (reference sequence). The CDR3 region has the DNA TGTGCCAGCAGTTACCCGGGGACAGGGGTGAACACTGAAGCTTTCTTT. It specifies CASSYPGTGVNTEAFF.

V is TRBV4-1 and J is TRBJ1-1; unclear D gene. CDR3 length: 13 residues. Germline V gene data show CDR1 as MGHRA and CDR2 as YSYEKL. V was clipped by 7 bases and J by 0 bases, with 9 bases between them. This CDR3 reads CASTLSLNTEAFF. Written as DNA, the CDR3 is TGCGCCAGCACGCTGAGCTTGAACACTGAAGCTTTCTTT.

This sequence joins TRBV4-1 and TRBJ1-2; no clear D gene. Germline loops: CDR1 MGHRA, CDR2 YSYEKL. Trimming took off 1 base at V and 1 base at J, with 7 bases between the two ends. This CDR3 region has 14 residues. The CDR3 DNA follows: TGCGCCAGCAGCCAAGGCCAGTTTAACTATGGCTACACCTTC. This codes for CASSQGQFNYGYTF.

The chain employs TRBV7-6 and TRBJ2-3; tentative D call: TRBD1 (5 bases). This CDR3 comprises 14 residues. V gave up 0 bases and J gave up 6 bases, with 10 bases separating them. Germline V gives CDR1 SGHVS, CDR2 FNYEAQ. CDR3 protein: CASSLAQGADTQYF. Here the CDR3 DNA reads TGTGCCAGCAGCTTAGCGCAAGGGGCGGATACGCAGTATTTT.

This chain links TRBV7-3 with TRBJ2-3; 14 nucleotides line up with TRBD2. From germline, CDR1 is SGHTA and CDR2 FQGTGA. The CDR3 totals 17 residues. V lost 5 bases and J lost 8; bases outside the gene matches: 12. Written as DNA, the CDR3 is TGTGCCAGCAGCCATATACCGGGACTAGCGGGGGCCCTTACGCAGTATTTT. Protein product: CASSHIPGLAGALTQYF.

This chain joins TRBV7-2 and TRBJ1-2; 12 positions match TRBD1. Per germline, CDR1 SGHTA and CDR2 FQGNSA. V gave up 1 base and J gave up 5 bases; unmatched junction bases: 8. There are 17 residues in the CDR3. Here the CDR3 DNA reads TGTGCCAGCAGCTTAGACTGGGACAGGGGGCCCTCTTATGGCTACACCTTC. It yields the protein CASSLDWDRGPSYGYTF.

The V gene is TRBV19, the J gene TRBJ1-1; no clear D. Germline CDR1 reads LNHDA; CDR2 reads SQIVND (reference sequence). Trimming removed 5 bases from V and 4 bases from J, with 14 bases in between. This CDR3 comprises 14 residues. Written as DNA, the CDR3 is TGTGCCAGTAGTCCTCCTCAGAGGAGCACTGAAGCTTTCTTT. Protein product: CASSPPQRSTEAFF.

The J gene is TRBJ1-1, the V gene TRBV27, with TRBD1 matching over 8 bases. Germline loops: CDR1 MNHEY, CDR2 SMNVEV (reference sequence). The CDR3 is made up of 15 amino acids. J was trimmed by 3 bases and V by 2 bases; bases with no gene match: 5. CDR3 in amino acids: CASSLAAGGYTEAFF. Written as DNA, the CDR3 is TGTGCCAGCAGTTTAGCCGCAGGGGGCTACACTGAAGCTTTCTTT.

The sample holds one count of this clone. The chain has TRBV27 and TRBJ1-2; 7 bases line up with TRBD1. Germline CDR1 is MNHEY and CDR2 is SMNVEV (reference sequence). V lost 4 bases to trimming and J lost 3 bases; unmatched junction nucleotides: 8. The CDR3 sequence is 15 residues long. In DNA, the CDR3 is TGTGCCAGCAGTTCAAAACAGGGGCTTCACTATGGCTACACCTTC. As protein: CASSSKQGLHYGYTF.

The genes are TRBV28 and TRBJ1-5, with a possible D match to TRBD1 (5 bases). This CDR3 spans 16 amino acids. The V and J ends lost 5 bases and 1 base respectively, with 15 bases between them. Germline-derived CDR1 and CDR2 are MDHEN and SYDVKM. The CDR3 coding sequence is TGTGCCAGCAGTGGGTTCGTCAGGGTGAGCAATCAGCCCCAGCATTTT. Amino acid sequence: CASSGFVRVSNQPQHF.

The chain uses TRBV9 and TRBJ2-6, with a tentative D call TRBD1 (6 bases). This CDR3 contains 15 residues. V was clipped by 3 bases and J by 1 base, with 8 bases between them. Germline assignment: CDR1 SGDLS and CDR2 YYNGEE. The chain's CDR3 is CASSDQGSGANVLTF. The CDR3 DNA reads TGTGCCAGCAGCGATCAGGGGTCTGGGGCCAACGTCCTGACTTTC.

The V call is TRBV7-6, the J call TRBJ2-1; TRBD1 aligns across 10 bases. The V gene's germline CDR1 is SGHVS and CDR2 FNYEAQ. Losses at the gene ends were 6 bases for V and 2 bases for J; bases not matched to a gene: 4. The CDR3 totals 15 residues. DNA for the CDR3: TGTGCCAGCAGTCCGACAGGGGGCCCCTACAATGAGCAGTTCTTC. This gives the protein CASSPTGGPYNEQFF.